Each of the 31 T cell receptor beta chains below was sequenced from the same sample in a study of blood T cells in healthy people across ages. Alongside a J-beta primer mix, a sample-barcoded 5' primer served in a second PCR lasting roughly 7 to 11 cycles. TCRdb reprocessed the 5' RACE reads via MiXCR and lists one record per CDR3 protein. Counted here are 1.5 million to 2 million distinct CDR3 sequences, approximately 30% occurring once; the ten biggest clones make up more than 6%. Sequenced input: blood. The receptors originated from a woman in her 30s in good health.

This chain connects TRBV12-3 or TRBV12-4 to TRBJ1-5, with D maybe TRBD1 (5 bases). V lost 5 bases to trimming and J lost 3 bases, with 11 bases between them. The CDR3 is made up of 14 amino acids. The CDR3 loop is CASSADRPNQPQHF. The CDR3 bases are TGTGCCAGCAGTGCAGACAGACCCAATCAGCCCCAGCATTTT.

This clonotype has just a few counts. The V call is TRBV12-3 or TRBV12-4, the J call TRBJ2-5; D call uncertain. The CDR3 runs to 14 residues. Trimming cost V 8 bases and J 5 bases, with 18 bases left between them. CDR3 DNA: TGTGCCAGCGGAAGAAACCGGGCCCTGGAGACCCAGTACTTC. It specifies CASGRNRALETQYF.

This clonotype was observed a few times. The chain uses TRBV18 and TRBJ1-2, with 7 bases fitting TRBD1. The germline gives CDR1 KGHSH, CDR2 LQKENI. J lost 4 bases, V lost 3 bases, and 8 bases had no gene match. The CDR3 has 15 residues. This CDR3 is CASSPQTGRGYGYTF. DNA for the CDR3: TGTGCCAGCTCACCTCAGACAGGGCGCGGCTATGGCTACACCTTC.

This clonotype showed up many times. The CDR3 sequence: CASNTGEGLDEQYF. The CDR3 bases are TGTGCCAGCAACACGGGAGAAGGACTTGACGAGCAGTACTTC. The rearrangement links TRBV11-2 to TRBJ2-7; D is perhaps TRBD2 (6 bases). The CDR3 has 14 amino acids. The V end was cut by 7 bases, the J end by 5 bases, with 18 bases between. The V gene's germline CDR1 is SGHAT and CDR2 FQNNGV.

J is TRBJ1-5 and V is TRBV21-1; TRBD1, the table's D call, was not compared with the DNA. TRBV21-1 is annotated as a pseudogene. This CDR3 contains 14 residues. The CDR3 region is CASSKVIGGQPQHF. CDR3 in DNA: TGTGCCAGCAGCAAAGTTATAGGGGGTCAGCCCCAGCATTTT.

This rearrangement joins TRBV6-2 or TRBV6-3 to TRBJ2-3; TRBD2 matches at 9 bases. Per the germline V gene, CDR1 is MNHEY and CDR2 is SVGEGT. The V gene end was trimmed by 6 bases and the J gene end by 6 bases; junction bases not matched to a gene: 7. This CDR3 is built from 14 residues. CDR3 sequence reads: CASRESGRTDTQYF. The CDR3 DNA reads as TGTGCCAGCAGGGAGAGCGGGAGGACGGATACGCAGTATTTT.

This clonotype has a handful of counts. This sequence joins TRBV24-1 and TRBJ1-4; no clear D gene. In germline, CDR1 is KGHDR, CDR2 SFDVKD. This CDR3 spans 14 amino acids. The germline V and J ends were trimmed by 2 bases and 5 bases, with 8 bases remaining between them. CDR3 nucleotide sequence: TGTGCCACCAGTGATTCCAGGATGAATGAAAAACTGTTTTTT. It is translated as CATSDSRMNEKLFF.

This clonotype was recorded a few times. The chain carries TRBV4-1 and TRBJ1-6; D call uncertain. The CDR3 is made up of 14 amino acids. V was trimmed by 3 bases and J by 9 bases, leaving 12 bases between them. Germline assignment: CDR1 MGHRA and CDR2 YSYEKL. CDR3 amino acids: CASSQDSRGSPLHF. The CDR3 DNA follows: TGCGCCAGCAGCCAGGACTCACGCGGTTCACCCCTCCACTTT.

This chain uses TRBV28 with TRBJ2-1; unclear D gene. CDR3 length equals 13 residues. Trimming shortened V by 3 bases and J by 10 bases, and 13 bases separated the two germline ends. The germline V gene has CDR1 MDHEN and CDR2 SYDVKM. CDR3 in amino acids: CASSLHTHTEQFF. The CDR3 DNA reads TGTGCCAGCAGTTTGCACACCCACACGGAGCAGTTCTTC.

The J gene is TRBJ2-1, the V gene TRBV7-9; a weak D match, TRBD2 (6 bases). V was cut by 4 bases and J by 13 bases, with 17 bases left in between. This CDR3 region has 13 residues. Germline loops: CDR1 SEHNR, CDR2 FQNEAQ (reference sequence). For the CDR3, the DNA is TGTGCCAGCAGCTCAGACGGGGGAGAGACCCAGTTCTTC. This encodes CASSSDGGETQFF.

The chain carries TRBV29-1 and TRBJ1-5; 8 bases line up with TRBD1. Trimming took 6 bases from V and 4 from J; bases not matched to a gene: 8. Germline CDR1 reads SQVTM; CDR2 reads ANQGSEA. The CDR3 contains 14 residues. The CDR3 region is CSVATGGGNQPQHF. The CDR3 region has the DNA TGCAGCGTAGCCACAGGGGGGGGGAATCAGCCCCAGCATTTT. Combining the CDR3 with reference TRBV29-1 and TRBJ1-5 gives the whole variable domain SAVISQKPSRDICQRGTSLTIQCQVDSQVTMMFWYRQQPGQSLTLIATANQGSEATYESGFVIDKFPISRPNLTFSTLTVSNMSPEDSSIYLCSVATGGGNQPQHFGDGTRLSIL.

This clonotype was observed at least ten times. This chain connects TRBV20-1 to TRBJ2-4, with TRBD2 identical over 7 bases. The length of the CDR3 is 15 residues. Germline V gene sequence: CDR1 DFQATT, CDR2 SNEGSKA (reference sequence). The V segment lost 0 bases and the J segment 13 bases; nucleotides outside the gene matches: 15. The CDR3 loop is CSARDGKRGPTGQYF. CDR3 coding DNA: TGCAGTGCTAGAGATGGCAAGCGGGGCCCTACGGGGCAGTACTTC.

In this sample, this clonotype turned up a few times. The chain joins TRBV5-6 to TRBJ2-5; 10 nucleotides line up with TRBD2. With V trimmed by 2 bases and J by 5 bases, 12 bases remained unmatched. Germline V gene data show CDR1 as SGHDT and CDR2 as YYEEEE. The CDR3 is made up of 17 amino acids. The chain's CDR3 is CASSFLAGVIPQETQYF. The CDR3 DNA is TGTGCCAGCAGCTTCCTAGCGGGGGTCATCCCCCAGGAGACCCAGTACTTC.

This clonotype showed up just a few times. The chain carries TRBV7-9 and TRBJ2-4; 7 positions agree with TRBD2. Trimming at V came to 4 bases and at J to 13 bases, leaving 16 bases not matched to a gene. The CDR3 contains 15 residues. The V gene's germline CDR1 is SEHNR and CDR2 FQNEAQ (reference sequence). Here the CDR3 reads CASSSLGGTAGEQYF. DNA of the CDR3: TGTGCCAGCAGCTCCTTGGGAGGGACTGCTGGAGAGCAGTACTTC.

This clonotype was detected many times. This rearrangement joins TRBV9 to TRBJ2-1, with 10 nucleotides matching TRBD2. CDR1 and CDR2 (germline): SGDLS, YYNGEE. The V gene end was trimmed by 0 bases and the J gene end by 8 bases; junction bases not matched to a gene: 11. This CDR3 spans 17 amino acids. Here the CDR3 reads CASSVVDSGRIRDEQFF. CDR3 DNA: TGTGCCAGCAGCGTAGTAGATAGCGGGAGGATTAGGGATGAGCAGTTCTTC.

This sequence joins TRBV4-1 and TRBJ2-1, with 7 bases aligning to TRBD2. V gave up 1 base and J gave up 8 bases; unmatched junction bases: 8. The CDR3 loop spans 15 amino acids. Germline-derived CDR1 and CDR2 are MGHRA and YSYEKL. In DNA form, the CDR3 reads TGCGCCAGCAGCCAAGTCGGGGGTCGGGGGGATGAGCAGTTCTTC. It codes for CASSQVGGRGDEQFF.

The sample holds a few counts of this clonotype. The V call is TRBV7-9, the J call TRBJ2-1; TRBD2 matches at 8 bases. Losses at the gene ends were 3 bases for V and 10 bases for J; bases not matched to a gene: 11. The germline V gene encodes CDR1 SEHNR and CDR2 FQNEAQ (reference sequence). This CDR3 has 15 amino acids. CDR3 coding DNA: TGTGCCAGCAGCTTCATACGGGGGGGCAATCGGGAGCAGTTCTTC. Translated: CASSFIRGGNREQFF.

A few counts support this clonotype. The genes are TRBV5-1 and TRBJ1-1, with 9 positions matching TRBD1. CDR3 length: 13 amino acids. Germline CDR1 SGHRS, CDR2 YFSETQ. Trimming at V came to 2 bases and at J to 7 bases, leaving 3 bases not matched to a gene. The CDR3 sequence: CASSFRTGVEAFF. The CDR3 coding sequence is TGCGCCAGCAGCTTTCGGACAGGGGTTGAAGCTTTCTTT.

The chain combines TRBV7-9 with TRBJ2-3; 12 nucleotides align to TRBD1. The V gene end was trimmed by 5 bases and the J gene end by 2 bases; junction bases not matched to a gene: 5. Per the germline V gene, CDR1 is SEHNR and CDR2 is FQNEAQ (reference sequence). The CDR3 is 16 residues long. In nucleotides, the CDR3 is TGTGCCAGCAGCACCGGGACAGGGGGCTCCACAGATACGCAGTATTTT. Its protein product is CASSTGTGGSTDTQYF.

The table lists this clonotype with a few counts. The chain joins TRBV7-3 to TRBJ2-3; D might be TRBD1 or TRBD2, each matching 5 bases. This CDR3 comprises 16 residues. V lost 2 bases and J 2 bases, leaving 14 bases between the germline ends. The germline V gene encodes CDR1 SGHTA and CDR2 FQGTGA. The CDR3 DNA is TGTGCCAGCAGCTTACGGGACGGAAGGCACACAGATACGCAGTATTTT. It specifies CASSLRDGRHTDTQYF.

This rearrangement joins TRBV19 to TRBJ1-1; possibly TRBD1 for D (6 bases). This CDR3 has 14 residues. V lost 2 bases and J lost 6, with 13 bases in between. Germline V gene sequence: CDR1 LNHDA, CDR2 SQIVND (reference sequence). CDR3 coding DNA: TGTGCCAGTAGTATATCCTTCGGGGGCGCTGAAGCTTTCTTT. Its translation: CASSISFGGAEAFF.

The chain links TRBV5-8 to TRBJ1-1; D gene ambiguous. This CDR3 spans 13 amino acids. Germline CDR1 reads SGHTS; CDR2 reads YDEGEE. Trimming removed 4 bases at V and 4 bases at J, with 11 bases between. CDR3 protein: CASSLLQFTEAFF. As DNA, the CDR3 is TGTGCCAGCAGCCTGTTACAGTTCACTGAAGCTTTCTTT.

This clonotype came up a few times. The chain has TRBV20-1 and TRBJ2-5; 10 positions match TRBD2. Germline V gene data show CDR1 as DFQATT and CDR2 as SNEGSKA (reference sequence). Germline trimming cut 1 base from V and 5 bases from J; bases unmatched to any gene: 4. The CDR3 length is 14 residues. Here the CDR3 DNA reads TGCAGTGCTAGAGCTAGCGGGAGCTGGGAGACCCAGTACTTC. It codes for CSARASGSWETQYF.

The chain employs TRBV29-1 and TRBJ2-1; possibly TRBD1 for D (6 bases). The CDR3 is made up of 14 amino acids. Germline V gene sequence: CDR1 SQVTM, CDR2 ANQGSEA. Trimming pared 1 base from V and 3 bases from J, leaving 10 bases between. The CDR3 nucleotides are TGCAGCGTTGAAGGAGGGACACTCTACAATGAGCAGTTCTTC. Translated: CSVEGGTLYNEQFF.

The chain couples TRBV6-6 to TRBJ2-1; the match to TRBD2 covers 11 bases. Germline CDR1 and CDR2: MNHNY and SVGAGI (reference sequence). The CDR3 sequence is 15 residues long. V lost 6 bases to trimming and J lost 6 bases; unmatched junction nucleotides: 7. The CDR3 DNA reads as TGTGCCAGCAGGACCTATAGCGGGGGGGCCAATGAGCAGTTCTTC. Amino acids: CASRTYSGGANEQFF.

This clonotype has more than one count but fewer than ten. CDR3 residues: CASSNYGQQYF. In nucleotides, the CDR3 is TGTGCCAGCAGTAACTACGGCCAGCAGTACTTC. This sequence joins TRBV12-3 or TRBV12-4 and TRBJ2-7, with D uncertain. The CDR3 is 11 amino acids. V was shortened by 5 bases and J by 8 bases, with 10 bases between the two germline ends.

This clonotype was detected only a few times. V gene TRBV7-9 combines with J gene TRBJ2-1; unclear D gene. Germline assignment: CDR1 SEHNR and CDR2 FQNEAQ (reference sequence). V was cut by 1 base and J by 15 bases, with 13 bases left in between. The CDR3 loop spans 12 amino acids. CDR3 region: CASSLGGPPAFF. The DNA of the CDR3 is TGTGCCAGCAGCTTAGGAGGTCCACCTGCGTTCTTC.

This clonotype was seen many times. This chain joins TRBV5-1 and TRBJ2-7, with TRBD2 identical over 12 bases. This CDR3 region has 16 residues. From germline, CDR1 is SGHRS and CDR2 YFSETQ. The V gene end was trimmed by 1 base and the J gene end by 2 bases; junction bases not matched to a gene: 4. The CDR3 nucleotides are TGCGCCAGCAGCTTGACTAGCGGGGGGACCGCCTACGAGCAGTACTTC. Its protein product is CASSLTSGGTAYEQYF.

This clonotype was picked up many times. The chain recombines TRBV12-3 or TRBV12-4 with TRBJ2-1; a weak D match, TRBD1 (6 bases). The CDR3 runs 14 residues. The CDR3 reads CATEAGESGNEQFF. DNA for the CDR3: TGTGCTACGGAAGCAGGGGAGTCGGGGAATGAGCAGTTCTTC.

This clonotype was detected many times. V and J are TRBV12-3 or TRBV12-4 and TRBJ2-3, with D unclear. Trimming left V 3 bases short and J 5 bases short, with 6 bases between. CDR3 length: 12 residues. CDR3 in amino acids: CASSFSLDTQYF. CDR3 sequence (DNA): TGTGCCAGCAGTTTTAGCCTAGATACGCAGTATTTT.

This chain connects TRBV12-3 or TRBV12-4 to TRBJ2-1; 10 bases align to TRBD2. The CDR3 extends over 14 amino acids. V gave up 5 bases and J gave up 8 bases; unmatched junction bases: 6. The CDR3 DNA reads TGTGCCAGCAGTCTAGGGACTAGCGCCCATGAGCAGTTCTTC. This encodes CASSLGTSAHEQFF.